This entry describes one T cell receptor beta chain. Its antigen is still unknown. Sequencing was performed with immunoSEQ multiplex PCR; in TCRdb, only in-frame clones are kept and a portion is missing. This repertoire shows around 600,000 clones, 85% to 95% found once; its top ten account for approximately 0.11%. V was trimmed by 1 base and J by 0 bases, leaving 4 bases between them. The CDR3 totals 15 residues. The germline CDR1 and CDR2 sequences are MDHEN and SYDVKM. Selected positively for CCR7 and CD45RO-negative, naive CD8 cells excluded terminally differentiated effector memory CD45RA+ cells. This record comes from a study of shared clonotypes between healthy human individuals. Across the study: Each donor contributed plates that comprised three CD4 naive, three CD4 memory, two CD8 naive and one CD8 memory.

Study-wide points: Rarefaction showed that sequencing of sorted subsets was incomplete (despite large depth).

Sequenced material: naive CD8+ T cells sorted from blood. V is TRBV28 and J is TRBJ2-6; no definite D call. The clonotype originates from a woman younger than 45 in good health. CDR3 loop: CASSLFNSGANVLTF. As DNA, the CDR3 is TGTGCCAGCAGTTTATTTAACTCTGGGGCCAACGTCCTGACTTTC.